The 9 T cell receptor beta chains in this list originate from one sample, sequenced in a study of blood T cells in healthy people across ages. A second 7 to 11 cycle PCR used barcoded and J-beta primers. MiXCR, applied by TCRdb to the 5' RACE reads, yields one record per CDR3 protein. The table records around 1.5 million distinct CDR3 sequences, almost 35% of them present only once. Sequences were obtained from blood. The receptors originated from a woman aged 30 to 39 in good health.

The rearrangement links TRBV21-1 to TRBJ1-4; the table's D call TRBD1 went unverified against the DNA. TRBV21-1 has pseudogene status. This CDR3 is built from 17 residues. CDR3 region: CASSKAGGQETREKLFF. The CDR3, as DNA: TGTGCCAGCAGCAAAGCGGGAGGACAAGAAACAAGGGAAAAACTGTTTTTT.

In its sample, this clonotype was seen a few times. The chain joins TRBV4-1 to TRBJ1-4, with unresolved D. V gave up 1 base and J gave up 6 bases, with 9 bases separating them. Germline CDR1 is MGHRA and CDR2 is YSYEKL. The CDR3 loop spans 14 amino acids. CDR3: CASSQVEGDEKLFF. The DNA for the CDR3 is TGCGCCAGCAGCCAAGTTGAAGGTGATGAAAAACTGTTTTTT.

This clonotype has just a few counts. The chain employs TRBV7-2 and TRBJ2-2, with D unresolved. The CDR3 extends over 17 amino acids. Germline lookup yields CDR1 SGHTA and CDR2 FQGNSA. V was shortened by 1 base and J by 4 bases, with 16 bases between the two germline ends. CDR3 protein: CASSLDSRDHITGELFF. The CDR3 nucleotides are TGTGCCAGCAGCTTAGACAGCCGAGACCATATCACCGGGGAGCTGTTTTTT.

In this sample, this clonotype turned up a few times. The rearrangement joins TRBV20-1 to TRBJ2-1; a possible D gene is TRBD1 (7 bases). Per the germline V gene, CDR1 is DFQATT and CDR2 is SNEGSKA (reference sequence). V was trimmed by 5 bases and J by 5 bases, leaving 19 bases between them. CDR3 length: 15 amino acids. The CDR3 reads CSAGRQGVRDNEQFF. The CDR3 coding sequence is TGCAGTGCTGGGAGGCAGGGGGTTCGGGACAATGAGCAGTTCTTC.

J is TRBJ1-5 and V is TRBV13, with D unclear. V was pared by 6 bases and J by 0 bases, with 9 bases between. The CDR3 contains 14 residues. Germline-derived CDR1 and CDR2 are PRHDT and FYEKMQ (reference sequence). As DNA, the CDR3 is TGTGCCAGCAGAGCGTCGGGTAGCAATCAGCCCCAGCATTTT. The encoded protein is CASRASGSNQPQHF.

This clonotype was picked up a small number of times. The rearrangement links TRBV6-2 or TRBV6-3 to TRBJ1-2, with TRBD1 as a possible D gene (6 bases). Germline CDR1 is MNHEY and CDR2 is SVGEGT. V lost 8 bases to trimming and J lost 8 bases, with 21 bases between them. The CDR3 has 14 residues. CDR3 residues: CASGRGDPAGGYTF. The CDR3 DNA is TGTGCCAGCGGAAGGGGGGACCCCGCGGGGGGCTACACCTTC.

This clonotype was counted between two and nine times. The rearrangement links TRBV5-5 to TRBJ2-7; no reliable D call. V was clipped by 1 base and J by 0 bases, with 8 bases between them. Germline CDR1 reads SGHKS; CDR2 reads YYEKEE (reference sequence). The CDR3 extends over 14 amino acids. The CDR3 loop is CASSLLERSYEQYF. The CDR3 DNA sequence: TGTGCCAGCAGCTTGTTGGAGCGCTCCTACGAGCAGTACTTC.

This chain connects TRBV20-1 to TRBJ2-1, with D possibly matching TRBD1 (5 bases). Trimming removed 6 bases at V and 8 bases at J, with 17 bases between. This CDR3 has 13 residues. In germline, CDR1 is DFQATT, CDR2 SNEGSKA (reference sequence). CDR3: CSAILQGIDEQFF. As DNA, the CDR3 is TGCAGTGCCATACTTCAGGGTATCGATGAGCAGTTCTTC.

J is TRBJ1-6 and V is TRBV12-3 or TRBV12-4; D is perhaps TRBD1 (5 bases). V lost 6 bases and J lost 6, with 9 bases in between. The CDR3 length is 13 residues. CDR3 in amino acids: CASSGGPNSPLHF. CDR3 nucleotides: TGTGCCAGCAGCGGGGGTCCTAATTCACCCCTCCACTTT.